Listed below are T cell receptor beta chains from one sample, sequenced in a study of beta chain features in type 1 diabetes. Only in-frame clones appear in the TCRdb table, and some are missing; sequencing was by immunoSEQ multiplex PCR. The data show roughly 240,000 clones, with more than 65% seen just once and 0.053% held by the top ten. The sample was naive CD4+ T cells from blood. The receptors come from a young man in good health. CDR3s include the opening cysteine and the closing phenylalanine or tryptophan. Each record gives: V gene, J gene, D gene, clone size, CDR3 length, CDR3 protein, CDR3 DNA. The D gene is left open where the match is weak. The size entry is marked missing in some rows and otherwise reads once, few, many or a size class.

v_call: TRBV27; j_call: TRBJ2-4; d_call: .; clone_size: .; cdr3_length: 15; cdr3_aa: CASSSEALGKNIQYF; cdr3_nt: TGTGCCAGCAGTTCCGAAGCACTAGGCAAAAACATTCAGTACTTC
v_call: TRBV6-5; j_call: TRBJ1-1; d_call: .; clone_size: .; cdr3_length: 14; cdr3_aa: CASSRTTGNTEAFF; cdr3_nt: TGTGCCAGCAGCCGAACTACAGGGAACACTGAAGCTTTCTTT
v_call: TRBV25-1; j_call: TRBJ2-6; d_call: TRBD1; clone_size: .; cdr3_length: 18; cdr3_aa: CASTPRTGRSSGANVLTF; cdr3_nt: TGTGCCAGTACCCCCCGGACAGGGAGGAGCTCTGGGGCCAACGTCCTGACTTTC
v_call: TRBV30; j_call: TRBJ1-6; d_call: TRBD1; clone_size: few; cdr3_length: 14; cdr3_aa: CAWSPGQGYSPLHF; cdr3_nt: TGTGCCTGGAGTCCGGGACAGGGATATTCACCCCTCCACTTT
v_call: TRBV30; j_call: TRBJ2-1; d_call: .; clone_size: .; cdr3_length: 15; cdr3_aa: CAWSAPPATYNEQFF; cdr3_nt: TGTGCCTGGAGTGCCCCCCCAGCCACCTACAATGAGCAGTTCTTC
v_call: TRBV6-6; j_call: TRBJ2-5; d_call: TRBD2; clone_size: .; cdr3_length: 16; cdr3_aa: CASSYSLAGDQETQYF; cdr3_nt: TGTGCCAGCAGTTACTCACTAGCGGGGGATCAAGAGACCCAGTACTTC
v_call: TRBV7-2; j_call: TRBJ2-1; d_call: .; clone_size: .; cdr3_length: 15; cdr3_aa: CASSLAVSSYNEQFF; cdr3_nt: TGTGCCAGCAGCTTGGCGGTGAGCTCCTACAATGAGCAGTTCTTC
v_call: TRBV19; j_call: TRBJ2-6; d_call: .; clone_size: .; cdr3_length: 15; cdr3_aa: CASSIKGPGANVLTF; cdr3_nt: TGTGCCAGTAGTATTAAGGGACCTGGGGCCAACGTCCTGACTTTC
v_call: TRBV7-2; j_call: TRBJ2-5; d_call: TRBD2; clone_size: .; cdr3_length: 17; cdr3_aa: CASSYGLLAGPQETQYF; cdr3_nt: TGTGCCAGCAGCTATGGACTTTTAGCGGGCCCTCAAGAGACCCAGTACTTC
v_call: TRBV29-1; j_call: TRBJ2-7; d_call: TRBD2; clone_size: few; cdr3_length: 15; cdr3_aa: CSVSGLAGLSYEQYF; cdr3_nt: TGCAGCGTATCGGGACTAGCGGGACTATCCTACGAGCAGTACTTC
v_call: TRBV18; j_call: TRBJ2-1; d_call: .; clone_size: .; cdr3_length: 13; cdr3_aa: CASSPQGSNEQFF; cdr3_nt: TGTGCCAGCTCACCTCAGGGGTCCAATGAGCAGTTCTTC
v_call: TRBV20-1; j_call: TRBJ1-1; d_call: .; clone_size: once; cdr3_length: 11; cdr3_aa: CSARLNTEAFF; cdr3_nt: TGCAGTGCTAGACTGAACACTGAAGCTTTCTTT
v_call: TRBV29-1; j_call: TRBJ2-1; d_call: TRBD2; clone_size: .; cdr3_length: 13; cdr3_aa: CSLGGTREGEQFF; cdr3_nt: TGCAGCCTTGGGGGGACTAGGGAAGGTGAGCAGTTCTTC
v_call: TRBV2; j_call: TRBJ1-1; d_call: .; clone_size: .; cdr3_length: 11; cdr3_aa: CASSAGTGAFF; cdr3_nt: TGTGCCAGCAGCGCCGGGACGGGGGCTTTCTTT
v_call: TRBV5-1; j_call: TRBJ2-3; d_call: .; clone_size: .; cdr3_length: 14; cdr3_aa: CASTALGLGDTQYF; cdr3_nt: TGCGCCAGCACCGCTTTAGGATTGGGGGATACGCAGTATTTT
v_call: TRBV5-4; j_call: TRBJ2-1; d_call: TRBD1; clone_size: .; cdr3_length: 15; cdr3_aa: CASSLGGQNYNEQFF; cdr3_nt: TGTGCCAGCAGTTTAGGGGGACAGAACTACAATGAGCAGTTCTTC
v_call: TRBV29-1; j_call: TRBJ2-7; d_call: .; clone_size: few; cdr3_length: 15; cdr3_aa: CSVDLGTYPAYEQYF; cdr3_nt: TGCAGCGTTGATCTCGGGACCTACCCCGCCTACGAGCAGTACTTC
v_call: TRBV28; j_call: TRBJ2-7; d_call: .; clone_size: .; cdr3_length: 13; cdr3_aa: CASSGGLTNEQYF; cdr3_nt: TGTGCCAGCAGTGGTGGACTGACCAACGAGCAGTACTTC
v_call: TRBV10-3; j_call: TRBJ2-3; d_call: .; clone_size: .; cdr3_length: 11; cdr3_aa: CASSDLNTQYF; cdr3_nt: TGTGCCTCGTCGGACCTGAATACGCAGTATTTT
v_call: TRBV30; j_call: TRBJ2-5; d_call: .; clone_size: .; cdr3_length: 12; cdr3_aa: CAWSALQETQYF; cdr3_nt: TGTGCCTGGAGTGCACTTCAAGAGACCCAGTACTTC
v_call: TRBV29-1; j_call: TRBJ2-5; d_call: TRBD2; clone_size: .; cdr3_length: 13; cdr3_aa: CSGRLAIQETQYF; cdr3_nt: TGCAGCGGTCGACTAGCGATCCAAGAGACCCAGTACTTC
v_call: TRBV7-9; j_call: TRBJ2-7; d_call: .; clone_size: .; cdr3_length: 11; cdr3_aa: CASSPSRVQYF; cdr3_nt: TGTGCCAGCAGCCCGTCTCGGGTGCAGTACTTC
v_call: TRBV13; j_call: TRBJ1-3; d_call: .; clone_size: .; cdr3_length: 13; cdr3_aa: CASSSGLGNTIYF; cdr3_nt: TGTGCCAGCAGCTCAGGGTTGGGAAACACCATATATTTT
v_call: TRBV7-2; j_call: TRBJ2-3; d_call: TRBD2; clone_size: few; cdr3_length: 16; cdr3_aa: CASSRGTSGKSDTQYF; cdr3_nt: TGTGCCAGCAGCCGGGGGACTAGCGGGAAGTCAGATACGCAGTATTTT
v_call: TRBV29-1; j_call: TRBJ2-7; d_call: TRBD1; clone_size: .; cdr3_length: 12; cdr3_aa: CSVEGQGIEQYF; cdr3_nt: TGCAGCGTTGAAGGACAGGGGATTGAGCAGTACTTC
v_call: TRBV30; j_call: TRBJ2-5; d_call: .; clone_size: few; cdr3_length: 13; cdr3_aa: CAWRGSSVETQYF; cdr3_nt: TGTGCCTGGAGGGGGTCTAGCGTAGAGACCCAGTACTTC
v_call: TRBV4-1; j_call: TRBJ2-7; d_call: .; clone_size: .; cdr3_length: 15; cdr3_aa: CASSQAVAETYEQYF; cdr3_nt: TGCGCCAGCAGCCAAGCGGTGGCAGAAACCTACGAGCAGTACTTC
v_call: TRBV18; j_call: TRBJ2-7; d_call: TRBD1; clone_size: .; cdr3_length: 14; cdr3_aa: CASSPSGTAYEQYF; cdr3_nt: TGTGCCAGCTCACCCTCCGGGACAGCCTACGAGCAGTACTTC
v_call: TRBV18; j_call: TRBJ2-1; d_call: .; clone_size: .; cdr3_length: 14; cdr3_aa: CASSRLRGRNEQFF; cdr3_nt: TGTGCCAGCTCACGACTCCGGGGCCGCAATGAGCAGTTCTTC
v_call: TRBV29-1; j_call: TRBJ2-7; d_call: TRBD1; clone_size: .; cdr3_length: 15; cdr3_aa: CSVRPGTGASYEQYF; cdr3_nt: TGCAGCGTACGTCCCGGGACAGGGGCCAGCTACGAGCAGTACTTC
v_call: TRBV4-3; j_call: TRBJ2-1; d_call: .; clone_size: .; cdr3_length: 16; cdr3_aa: CASSPSRVIRYNEQFF; cdr3_nt: TGCGCCAGCAGCCCGAGTCGGGTAATTAGGTACAATGAGCAGTTCTTC
v_call: TRBV29-1; j_call: TRBJ2-3; d_call: .; clone_size: .; cdr3_length: 15; cdr3_aa: CSVEGAQPGSGTQYF; cdr3_nt: TGCAGCGTTGAAGGAGCCCAGCCAGGGTCAGGTACGCAGTATTTT
v_call: TRBV30; j_call: TRBJ1-5; d_call: .; clone_size: .; cdr3_length: 14; cdr3_aa: CAWSEGYSNQPQHF; cdr3_nt: TGTGCCTGGAGCGAGGGATATAGCAATCAGCCCCAGCATTTT
v_call: TRBV7-2; j_call: TRBJ2-3; d_call: .; clone_size: .; cdr3_length: 15; cdr3_aa: CASSLTLGGTDTQYF; cdr3_nt: TGTGCCAGCAGCTTAACCCTGGGGGGCACAGATACGCAGTATTTT